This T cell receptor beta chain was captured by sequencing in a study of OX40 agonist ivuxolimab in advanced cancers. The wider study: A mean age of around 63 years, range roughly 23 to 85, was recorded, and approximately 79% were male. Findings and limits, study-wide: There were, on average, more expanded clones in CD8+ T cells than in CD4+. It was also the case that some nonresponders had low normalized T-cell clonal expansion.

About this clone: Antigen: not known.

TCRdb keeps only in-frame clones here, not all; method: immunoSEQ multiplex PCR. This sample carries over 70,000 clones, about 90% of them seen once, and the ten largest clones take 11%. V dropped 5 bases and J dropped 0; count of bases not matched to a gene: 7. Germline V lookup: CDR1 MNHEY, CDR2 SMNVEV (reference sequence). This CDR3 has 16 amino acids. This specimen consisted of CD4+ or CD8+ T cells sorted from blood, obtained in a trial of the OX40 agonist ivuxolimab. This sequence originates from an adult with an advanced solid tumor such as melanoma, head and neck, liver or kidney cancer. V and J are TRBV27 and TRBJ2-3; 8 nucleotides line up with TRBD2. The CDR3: CASSPTIAGSTDTQYF. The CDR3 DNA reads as TGTGCCAGCAGTCCAACCATAGCGGGAAGCACAGATACGCAGTATTTT.